Included here is one T cell receptor (beta chain) sequence, with context. This entry comes from a study of blood T cell repertoires in COVID-19. About the research overall: Nucleic acid was either cDNA or gDNA, and it came from T cells, B-cell-depleted T cells, or PBMCs.

Patients of the Seattle cohort, enrolled during active infection, were followed longitudinally. The CDR3 is made up of 13 amino acids. The trim removed 3 bases at V and 7 bases at J, leaving 5 bases unmatched. The germline gives CDR1 MDHEN, CDR2 SYDVKM. Authors' processing steps: Amplifying reference gene primers gave estimates of nucleated cell counts. Method: immunoSEQ multiplex PCR; TCRdb's copy keeps in-frame clones and lacks some. The DNA gave D and trimming, while V, J and clone size come from that table. This sample has some 240,000 clones, with roughly four fifths found just once. Sequencing used peripheral blood. This chain links TRBV28 with TRBJ1-1; TRBD1 matches 7 bases. The origin of this receptor is a woman between 65 and 79 years old with COVID-19, enrolled during active disease. The CDR3 loop is CASSFRQGSEAFF. The CDR3, as DNA: TGTGCCAGCAGTTTCAGACAGGGTAGTGAAGCTTTCTTT.